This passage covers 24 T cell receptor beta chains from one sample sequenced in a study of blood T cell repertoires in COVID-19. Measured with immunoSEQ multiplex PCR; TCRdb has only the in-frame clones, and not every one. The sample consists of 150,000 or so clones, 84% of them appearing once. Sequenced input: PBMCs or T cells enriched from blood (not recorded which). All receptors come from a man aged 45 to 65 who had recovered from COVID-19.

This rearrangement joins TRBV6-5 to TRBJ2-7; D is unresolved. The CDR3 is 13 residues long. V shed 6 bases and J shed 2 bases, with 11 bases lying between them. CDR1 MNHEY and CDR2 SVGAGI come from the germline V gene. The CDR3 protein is CASSPSVAYEQYF. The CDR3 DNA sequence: TGTGCCAGCAGCCCCTCGGTGGCCTACGAGCAGTACTTC.

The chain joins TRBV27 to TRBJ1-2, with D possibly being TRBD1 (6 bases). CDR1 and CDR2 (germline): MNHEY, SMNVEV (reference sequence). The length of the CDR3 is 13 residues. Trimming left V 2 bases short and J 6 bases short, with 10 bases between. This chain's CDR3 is CASSLGGAHGYTF. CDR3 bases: TGTGCCAGCAGTTTAGGGGGGGCTCATGGCTACACCTTC.

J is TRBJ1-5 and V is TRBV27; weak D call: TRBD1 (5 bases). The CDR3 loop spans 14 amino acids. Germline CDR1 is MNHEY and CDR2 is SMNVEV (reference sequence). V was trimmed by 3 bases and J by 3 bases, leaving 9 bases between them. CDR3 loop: CASSFTGVNQPQHF. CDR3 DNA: TGTGCCAGCAGTTTTACGGGGGTCAATCAGCCCCAGCATTTT.

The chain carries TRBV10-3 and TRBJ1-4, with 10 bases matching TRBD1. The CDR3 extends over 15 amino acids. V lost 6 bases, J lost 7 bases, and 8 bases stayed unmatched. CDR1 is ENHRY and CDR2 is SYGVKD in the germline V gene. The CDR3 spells CAISLTGTGVEKLFF. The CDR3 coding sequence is TGTGCCATCAGCCTCACCGGGACAGGGGTTGAAAAACTGTTTTTT.

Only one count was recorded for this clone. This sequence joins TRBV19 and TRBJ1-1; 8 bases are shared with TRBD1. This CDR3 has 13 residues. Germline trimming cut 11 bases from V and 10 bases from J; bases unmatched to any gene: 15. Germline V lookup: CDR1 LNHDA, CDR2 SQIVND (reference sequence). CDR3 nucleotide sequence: TGTGCCTCGAGGACAGGGAAGAGTGGGGGAGCTTTCTTT. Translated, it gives CASRTGKSGGAFF.

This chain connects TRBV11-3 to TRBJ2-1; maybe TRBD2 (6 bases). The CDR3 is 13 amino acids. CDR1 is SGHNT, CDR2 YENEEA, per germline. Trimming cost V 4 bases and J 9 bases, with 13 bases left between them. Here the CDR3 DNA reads TGTGCCAGCAGCTCGGGGACTTTGCGTGAGCAGTTCTTC. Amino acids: CASSSGTLREQFF.

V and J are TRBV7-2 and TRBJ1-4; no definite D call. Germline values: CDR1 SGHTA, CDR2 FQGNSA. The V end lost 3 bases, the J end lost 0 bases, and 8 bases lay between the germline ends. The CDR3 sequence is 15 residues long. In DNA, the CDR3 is TGTGCCAGCAGCTTGGTGGGAGCAACTAATGAAAAACTGTTTTTT. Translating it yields CASSLVGATNEKLFF.

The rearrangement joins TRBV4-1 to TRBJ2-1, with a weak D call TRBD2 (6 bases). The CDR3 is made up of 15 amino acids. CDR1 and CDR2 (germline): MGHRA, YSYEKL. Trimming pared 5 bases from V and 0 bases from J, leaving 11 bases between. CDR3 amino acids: CASSAGLSSYNEQFF. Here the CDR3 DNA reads TGCGCCAGCAGCGCGGGACTCAGCTCCTACAATGAGCAGTTCTTC.

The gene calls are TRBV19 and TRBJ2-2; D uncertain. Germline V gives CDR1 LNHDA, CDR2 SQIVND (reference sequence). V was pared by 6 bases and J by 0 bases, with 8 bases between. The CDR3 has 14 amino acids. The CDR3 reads CASSGTANTGELFF. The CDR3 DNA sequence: TGTGCCAGTAGCGGAACAGCGAACACCGGGGAGCTGTTTTTT.

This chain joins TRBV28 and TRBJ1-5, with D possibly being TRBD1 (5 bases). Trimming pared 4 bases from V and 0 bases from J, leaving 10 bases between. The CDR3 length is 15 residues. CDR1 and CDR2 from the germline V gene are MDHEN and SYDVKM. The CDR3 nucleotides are TGTGCCAGCAGTTGGTCGACAGTTAGCAATCAGCCCCAGCATTTT. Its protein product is CASSWSTVSNQPQHF.

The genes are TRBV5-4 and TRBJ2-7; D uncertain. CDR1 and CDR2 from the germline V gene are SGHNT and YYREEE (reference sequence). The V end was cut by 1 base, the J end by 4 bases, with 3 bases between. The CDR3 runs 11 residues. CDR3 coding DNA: TGTGCCAGCAGCTTGCAATACGAGCAGTACTTC. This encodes CASSLQYEQYF.

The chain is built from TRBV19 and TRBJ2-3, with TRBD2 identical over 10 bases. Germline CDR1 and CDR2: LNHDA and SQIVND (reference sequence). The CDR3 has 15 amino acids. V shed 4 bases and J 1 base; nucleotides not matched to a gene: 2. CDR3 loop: CASSTGTSGTDTQYF. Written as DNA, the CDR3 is TGTGCCAGTAGTACCGGGACTAGCGGCACAGATACGCAGTATTTT.

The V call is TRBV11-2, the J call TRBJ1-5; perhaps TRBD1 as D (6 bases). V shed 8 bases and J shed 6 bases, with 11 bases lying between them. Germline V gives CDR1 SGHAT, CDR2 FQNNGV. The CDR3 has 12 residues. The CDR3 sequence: CASGVGGQPQHF. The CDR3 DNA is TGTGCCAGCGGGGTAGGGGGTCAGCCCCAGCATTTT.

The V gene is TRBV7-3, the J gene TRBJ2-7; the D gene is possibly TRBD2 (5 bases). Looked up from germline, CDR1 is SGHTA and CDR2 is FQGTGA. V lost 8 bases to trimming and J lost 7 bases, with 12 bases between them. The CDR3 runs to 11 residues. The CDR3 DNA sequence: TGTGCCAGCGGATCCGGGGAAGAGCAGTACTTC. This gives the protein CASGSGEEQYF.

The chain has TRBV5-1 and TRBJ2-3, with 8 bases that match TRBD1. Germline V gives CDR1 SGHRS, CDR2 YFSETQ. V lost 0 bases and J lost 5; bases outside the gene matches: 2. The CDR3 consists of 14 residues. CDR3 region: CASSLEQGGDTQYF. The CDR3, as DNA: TGCGCCAGCAGCTTGGAACAGGGGGGAGATACGCAGTATTTT.

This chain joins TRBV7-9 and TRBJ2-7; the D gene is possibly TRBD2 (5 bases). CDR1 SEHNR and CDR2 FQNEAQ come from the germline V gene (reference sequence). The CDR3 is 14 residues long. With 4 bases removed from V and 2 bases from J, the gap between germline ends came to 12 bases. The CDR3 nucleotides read TGTGCCAGCAGCTCGCCGGGATACACCTACGAGCAGTACTTC. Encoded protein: CASSSPGYTYEQYF.

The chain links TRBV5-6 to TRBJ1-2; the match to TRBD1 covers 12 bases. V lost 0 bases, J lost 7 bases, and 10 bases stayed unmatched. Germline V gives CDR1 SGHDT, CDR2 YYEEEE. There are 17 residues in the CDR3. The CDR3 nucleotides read TGTGCCAGCAGCTTGGTTTCTGCGGGACAGGGGGCTGTTGGCTACACCTTC. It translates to CASSLVSAGQGAVGYTF.

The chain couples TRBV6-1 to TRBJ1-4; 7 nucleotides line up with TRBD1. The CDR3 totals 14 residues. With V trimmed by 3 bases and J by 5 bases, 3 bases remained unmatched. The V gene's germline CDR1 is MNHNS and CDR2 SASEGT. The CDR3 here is CASSEAGGNEKLFF. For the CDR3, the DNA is TGTGCCAGCAGTGAGGCAGGGGGGAATGAAAAACTGTTTTTT.

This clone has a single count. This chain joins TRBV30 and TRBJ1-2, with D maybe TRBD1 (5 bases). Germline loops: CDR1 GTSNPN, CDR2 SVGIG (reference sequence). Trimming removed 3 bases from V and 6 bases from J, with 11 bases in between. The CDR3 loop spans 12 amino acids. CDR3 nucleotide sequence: TGTGCCTGGAGGGGGGGAGGCCATGGCTACACCTTC. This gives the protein CAWRGGGHGYTF.

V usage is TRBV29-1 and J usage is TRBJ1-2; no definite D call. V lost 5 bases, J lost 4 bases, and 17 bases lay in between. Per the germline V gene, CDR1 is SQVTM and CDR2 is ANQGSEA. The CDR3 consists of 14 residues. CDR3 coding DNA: TGCAGCGTTCATTCGCGAGACGAGGCCTATGGCTACACCTTC. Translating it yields CSVHSRDEAYGYTF.

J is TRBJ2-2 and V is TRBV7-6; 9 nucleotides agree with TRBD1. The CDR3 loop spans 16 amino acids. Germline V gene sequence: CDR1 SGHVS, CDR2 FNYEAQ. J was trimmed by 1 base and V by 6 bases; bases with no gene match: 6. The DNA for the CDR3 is TGTGCCAGCAGTTTTCCGGGACAGGGGAACACCGGGGAGCTGTTTTTT. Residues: CASSFPGQGNTGELFF.

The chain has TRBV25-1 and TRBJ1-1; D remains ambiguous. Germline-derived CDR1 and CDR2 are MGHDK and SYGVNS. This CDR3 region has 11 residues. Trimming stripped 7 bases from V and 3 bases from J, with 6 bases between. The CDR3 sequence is CASTADTEAFF. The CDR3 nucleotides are TGTGCCAGCACCGCGGACACTGAAGCTTTCTTT. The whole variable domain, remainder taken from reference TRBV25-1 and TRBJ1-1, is EADIYQTPRYLVIGTGKKITLECSQTMGHDKMYWYQQDPGMELHLIHYSYGVNSTEKGDLSSESTVSRIRTEHFPLTLESARPSHTSQYLCASTADTEAFFGQGTRLTVV.

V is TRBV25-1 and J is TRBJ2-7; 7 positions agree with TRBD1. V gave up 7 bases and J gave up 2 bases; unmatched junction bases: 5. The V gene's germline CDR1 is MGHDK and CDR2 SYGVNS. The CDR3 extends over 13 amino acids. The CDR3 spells CASKGTETYEQYF. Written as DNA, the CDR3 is TGTGCCAGCAAGGGGACAGAAACCTACGAGCAGTACTTC.

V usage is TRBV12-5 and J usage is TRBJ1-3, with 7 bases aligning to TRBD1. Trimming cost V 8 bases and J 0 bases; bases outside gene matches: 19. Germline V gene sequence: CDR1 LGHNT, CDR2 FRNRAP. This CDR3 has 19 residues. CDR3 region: CASPWDRGRPFDSGNTIYF. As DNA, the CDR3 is TGTGCTAGTCCCTGGGACAGAGGGCGTCCCTTCGACTCTGGAAACACCATATATTTT. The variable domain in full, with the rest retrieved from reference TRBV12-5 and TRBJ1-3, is DARVTQTPRHKVTEMGQEVTMRCQPILGHNTVFWYRQTMMQGLELLAYFRNRAPLDDSGMPKDRFSAEMPDATLATLKIQPSEPRDSAVYFCASPWDRGRPFDSGNTIYFGEGSWLTVV.